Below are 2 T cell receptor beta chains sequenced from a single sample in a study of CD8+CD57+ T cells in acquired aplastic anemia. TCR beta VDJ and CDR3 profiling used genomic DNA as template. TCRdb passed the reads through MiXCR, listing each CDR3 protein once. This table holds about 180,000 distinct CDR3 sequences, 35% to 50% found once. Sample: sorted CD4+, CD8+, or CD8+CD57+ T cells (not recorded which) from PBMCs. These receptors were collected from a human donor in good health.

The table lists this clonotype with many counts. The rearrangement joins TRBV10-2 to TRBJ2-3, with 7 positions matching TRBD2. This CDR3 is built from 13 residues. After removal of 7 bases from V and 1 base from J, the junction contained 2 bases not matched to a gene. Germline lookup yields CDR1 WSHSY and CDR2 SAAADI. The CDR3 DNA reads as TGCGCCAGCAAGGGAGGGGGCACAGATACGCAGTATTTT. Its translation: CASKGGGTDTQYF.

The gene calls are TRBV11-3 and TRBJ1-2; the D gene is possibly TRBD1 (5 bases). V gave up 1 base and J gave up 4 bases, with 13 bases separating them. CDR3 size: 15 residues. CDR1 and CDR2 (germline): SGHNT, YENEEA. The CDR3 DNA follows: TGTGCCAGCAGCTTAGTATCAGGGTTTAGCTATGGCTACACCTTC. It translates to CASSLVSGFSYGYTF.